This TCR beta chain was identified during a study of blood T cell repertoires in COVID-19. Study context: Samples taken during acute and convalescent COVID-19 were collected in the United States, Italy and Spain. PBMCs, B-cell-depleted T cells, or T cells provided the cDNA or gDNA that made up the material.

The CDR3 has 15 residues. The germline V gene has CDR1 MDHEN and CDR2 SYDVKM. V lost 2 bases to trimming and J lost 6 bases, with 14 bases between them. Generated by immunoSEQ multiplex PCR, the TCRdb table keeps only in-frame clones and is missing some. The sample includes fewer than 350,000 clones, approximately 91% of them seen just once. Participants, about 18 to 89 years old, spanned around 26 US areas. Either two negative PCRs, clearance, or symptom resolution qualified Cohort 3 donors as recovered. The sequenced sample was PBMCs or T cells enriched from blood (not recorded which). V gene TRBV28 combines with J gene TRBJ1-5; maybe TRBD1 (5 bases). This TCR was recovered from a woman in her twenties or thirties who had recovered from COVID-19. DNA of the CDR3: TGTGCCAGCAGTTTAGGCAGGCGCCAGGGTCAGCCCCAGCATTTT. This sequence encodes CASSLGRRQGQPQHF.